This entry features one T cell receptor (beta chain) sequence. The PCR had 60 Vbeta and 13 Jbeta primers. Sequencing used immunoSEQ multiplex PCR; TCRdb keeps in-frame clones, though not all of them. Of 150,000 or so clones in the sample, 76% were seen once. This specimen comes from a study of cytomegalovirus exposure and HLA in healthy donors. Per germline, CDR1 LGHNA and CDR2 YSLEER. The V end was cut by 1 base, the J end by 2 bases, with 10 bases between. This CDR3 has 15 residues. The rearrangement uses TRBV4-3 and TRBJ2-3; D remains unclear. Sequenced sample: PBMCs. This clonotype was sampled from a female donor in good health and CMV-seronegative. CDR3 in DNA: TGCGCCAGCAGCCAAGGGAGTAGGATCACAGATACGCAGTATTTT. Protein sequence: CASSQGSRITDTQYF.